At least ten counts were recorded for the clone carrying this TCR beta chain. Its antigen is not known. HTBI primers from iRepertoire and Arm-PCR of CDR3 regions yielded the TCR beta libraries. TCRdb passed the multiplex PCR reads through MiXCR, listing each CDR3 protein once. This sample yields roughly 380,000 distinct CDR3 sequences, of which roughly 16% are seen a single time; approximately 22% belongs to the top ten. This CDR3 contains 19 residues. Trimming shortened V by 5 bases and J by 0 bases, and 26 bases separated the two germline ends. Time point here: newly diagnosed GD, antithyroid drugs for less than 3 months. RNA from PBMCs was the source of the TCR library. These data originate in a study of regulatory T cells in long-lasting Graves disease. Turning to the study itself: Freshly diagnosed Graves' patients had used antithyroid drugs for under 3 months.

Findings and limits, study-wide: Whereas approximately 980 public clonotypes were shared by new patients, persistent patients shared more, at 2,500 to 3,500. There was favoring of TRBV28, TRBJ1-2 and TRBJ2-5 in persistent disease.

The chain uses TRBV12-3 or TRBV12-4 and TRBJ2-7, with TRBD2 as a possible D gene (8 bases). This specimen was peripheral blood mononuclear cells (PBMCs), taken at new diagnosis, from a patient treated with antithyroid drugs. The sequence derives from a female donor with Graves disease. Here the CDR3 reads CASSGPGDRLAGSSYEQYF. CDR3 DNA: TGTGCCAGCAGTGGTCCCGGGGACAGATTAGCGGGGAGCTCCTACGAGCAGTACTTC.